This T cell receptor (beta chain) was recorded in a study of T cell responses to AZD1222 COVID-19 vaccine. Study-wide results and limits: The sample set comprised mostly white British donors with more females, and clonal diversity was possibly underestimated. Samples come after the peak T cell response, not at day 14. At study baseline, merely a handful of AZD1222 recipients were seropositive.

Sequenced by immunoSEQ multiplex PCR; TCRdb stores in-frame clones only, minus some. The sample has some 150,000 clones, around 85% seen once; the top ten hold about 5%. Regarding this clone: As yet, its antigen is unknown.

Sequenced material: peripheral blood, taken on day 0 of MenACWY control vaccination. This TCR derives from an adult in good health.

This chain's CDR3 is CASSLGLAPEQYF. The CDR3 region has the DNA TGTGCCAGCAGCTTGGGGCTAGCGCCCGAGCAGTACTTC. J is TRBJ2-7 and V is TRBV5-4; possible D gene TRBD2, 6 bases. Germline V gene data show CDR1 as SGHNT and CDR2 as YYREEE (reference sequence). V was trimmed by 0 bases and J by 6 bases, leaving 10 bases between them. This CDR3 is 13 amino acids long.